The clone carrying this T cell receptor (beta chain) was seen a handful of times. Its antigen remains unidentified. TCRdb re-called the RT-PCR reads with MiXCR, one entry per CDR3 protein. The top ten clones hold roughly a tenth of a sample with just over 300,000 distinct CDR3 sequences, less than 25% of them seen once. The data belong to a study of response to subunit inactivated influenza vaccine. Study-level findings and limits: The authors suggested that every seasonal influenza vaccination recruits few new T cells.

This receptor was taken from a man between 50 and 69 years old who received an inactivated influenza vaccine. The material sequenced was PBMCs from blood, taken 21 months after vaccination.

CDR3 DNA sequence: TGCGCCAGCAGCCAATTAGTCGGGAGCAATCAGCCCCAGCATTTT. It yields the protein CASSQLVGSNQPQHF. The V call is TRBV4-1, the J call TRBJ1-5; D gene uncertain. Trimming took off 2 bases at V and 1 base at J, with 9 bases between the two ends. The CDR3 runs to 15 residues. The germline CDR1 and CDR2 sequences are MGHRA and YSYEKL.